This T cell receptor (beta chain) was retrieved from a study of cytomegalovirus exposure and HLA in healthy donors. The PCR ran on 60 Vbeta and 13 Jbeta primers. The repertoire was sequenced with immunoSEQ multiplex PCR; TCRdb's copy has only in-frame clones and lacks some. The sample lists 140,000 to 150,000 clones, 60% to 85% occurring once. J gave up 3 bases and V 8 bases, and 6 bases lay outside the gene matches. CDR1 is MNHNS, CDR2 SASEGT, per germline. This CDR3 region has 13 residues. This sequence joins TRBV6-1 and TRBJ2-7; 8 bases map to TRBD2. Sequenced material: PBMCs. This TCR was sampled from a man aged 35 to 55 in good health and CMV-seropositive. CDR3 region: CASQTSGRYEQYF. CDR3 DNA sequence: TGTGCCAGCCAAACTAGCGGCCGCTACGAGCAGTACTTC.